This T cell receptor beta chain was recorded in a study of blood T cells in healthy people across ages. Study results and caveats: Fewer expanded clones and more diversity marked long-lived versus aged donors.

Per germline, CDR1 MDHEN and CDR2 SYDVKM. The CDR3 is 17 amino acids. Between the trimmed V and J ends, which lost 5 bases and 4 bases, there was a span of 23 bases. Through a sample-barcoded 5' primer and a J-beta primer mix, a second PCR was run for roughly 6 to 11 cycles. TCRdb re-analysed the 5' RACE reads in MiXCR, keeping a single row per CDR3 protein. The repertoire has around 1.5 million distinct CDR3 sequences, around 59% of them found once; the top ten carry over 5.5%. In the case of this clonotype: Its target is unknown.

This chain joins TRBV28 and TRBJ1-1; tentative D call: TRBD1 (5 bases). The sample taken for sequencing was blood. The TCR was taken from a man aged 18 to 30 in good health. CDR3 amino acids: CASSPPGGGDWGTEAFF. The CDR3 DNA reads TGTGCCAGCAGTCCCCCGGGCGGGGGGGATTGGGGCACTGAAGCTTTCTTT.